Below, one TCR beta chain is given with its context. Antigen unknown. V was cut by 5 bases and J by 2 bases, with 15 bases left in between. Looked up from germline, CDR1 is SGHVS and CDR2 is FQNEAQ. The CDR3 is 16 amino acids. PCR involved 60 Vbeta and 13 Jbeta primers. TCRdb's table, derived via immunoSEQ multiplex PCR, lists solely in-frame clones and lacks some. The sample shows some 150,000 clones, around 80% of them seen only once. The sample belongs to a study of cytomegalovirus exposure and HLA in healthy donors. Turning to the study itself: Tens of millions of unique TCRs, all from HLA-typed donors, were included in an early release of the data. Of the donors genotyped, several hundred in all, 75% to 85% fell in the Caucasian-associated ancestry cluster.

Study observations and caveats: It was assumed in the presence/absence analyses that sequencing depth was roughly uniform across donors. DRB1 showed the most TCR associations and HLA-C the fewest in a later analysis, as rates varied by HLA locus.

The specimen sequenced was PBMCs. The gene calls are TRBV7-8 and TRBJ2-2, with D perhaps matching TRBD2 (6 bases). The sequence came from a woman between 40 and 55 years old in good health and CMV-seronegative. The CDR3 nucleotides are TGTGCCAGCAGCGCGAGCGGGTGGGGCAACACCGGGGAGCTGTTTTTT. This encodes CASSASGWGNTGELFF. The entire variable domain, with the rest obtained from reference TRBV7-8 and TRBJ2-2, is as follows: GAGVSQSPRYKVAKRGQDVALRCDPISGHVSLFWYQQALGQGPEFLTYFQNEAQLDKSGLPSDRFFAERPEGSVSTLKIQRTQQEDSAVYLCASSASGWGNTGELFFGEGSRLTVL.